This T cell receptor (beta chain) was obtained from a study of T cells after posttransplantation cyclophosphamide (dated by TCRdb to about 2016). Turning to the overall study: The study tracked T cell repertoire reconstitution by TRB sequencing after myeloablative bone marrow transplantation using posttransplantation cyclophosphamide as GVHD prophylaxis. Public TRB sequences were compared against a database of over 3,000 sequences linked to responses to pathogens, tumor antigens, self-antigens and alloantigens. In 3 patients, up to about 3 additional blood samples taken between 2 and 5.2 years after transplant also underwent TRB sequencing, as did pretransplant blood from 4 patients. Because TRA and TRB clonality were tightly correlated in 9 samples, subsequent TCR analyses were focused on TRB only. Blood from all 34 PTCy patients with 1-year posttransplant specimens was subjected to TRB sequencing. Samples from fewer than 40 PTCy-treated patients and approximately 16 related bone marrow donors of those patients were subjected to antigen receptor sequencing. On the study overall, not on this receptor specifically: Donor-recipient similarity was low at 1-2 months but increased during the first year, and donor CD8+ memory clones often dominated later blood repertoires. The TRB repertoires of T cells infiltrating skin or GI tract showed only limited overlap with the TRB repertoires of T cells in blood. Across approximately 41 patients, TRB clonality was highly associated with recipient CMV seropositivity and CMV reactivation, and PTCy diversity was similar to diversity in CNI/methotrexate controls.

Peripheral blood samples were provided by related bone marrow donors on the day of marrow donation. Peripheral blood and bone marrow mononuclear cells were isolated by Ficoll-Hypaque density centrifugation and cryopreserved. Sorting of CD4+ and CD8+ T cells, including naive and memory subsets, was performed by FACS on a FACSAria II. This clone has just one count. The antigen this receptor binds is unknown. Base-call qualities are not available, and no considerably larger clone is one nucleotide away. Genomic DNA was the input for TRB sequencing, which was run either with the immunoSEQ assay at survey resolution or with the hsTCRB kit. The source study handled its data this way. The immunoSEQ software handled the initial read processing, while the LymphoSeq R package was used for the repertoire analyses. Clonality was computed as 1 minus normalized Shannon entropy, and a Gini coefficient was also calculated for each TRB dataset. Phenotypes of unsorted samples were inferred by mapping TRB sequences from sorted subsets of the recipient or donor onto the same recipient's unsorted samples. The clones in this table, taken by TCRdb from immuneACCESS, are in-frame only. Not every clone is retained; where verified, under half of the shortfall comes from an unresolved V gene, and the cause of the rest is unknown. V and J calls plus clone size are reproduced from that table; the DNA served to infer D and trimming. Here the sample has 20,000 to 25,000 clones; around 73% occur a single time. Jointly, the top ten make up more than 0.55% of the sample.

Source material: memory CD4+ T cells sorted from PBMCs. The receptor comes from a woman aged 60 to 75 in good health, CMV-negative, and a related stem cell transplant donor.

The CDR3 reads CASSPNRFRGAYEQYF. The DNA sequence follows: TGTGCCAGTAGCCCAAACCGGTTCCGCGGGGCCTACGAGCAGTACTTC. Recombination linked TRBV19 to TRBJ2-7; 6 matching bases give a weak D call of TRBD2. The germline V gene (reference sequence) gives CDR1 as LNHDA and CDR2 as SQIVND. The junction shows trimming of 6 bases on V and 2 bases on J, plus 20 bases between the germline ends. The CDR3 goes from the cysteine to the phenylalanine over 16 residues. Of all the DNA, just the CDR3 is kept, 48 bases in frame from base 1.